This TCR beta chain was sequenced in a study of monozygotic twins with inflammatory bowel disease. Study results and caveats: Especially where disease activity was present, IBD patients had fewer clonotypes in common with others than healthy twins did. A single strong IBD-associated signal or clonotype was not supported by the findings. IBD-affected twins scored below their healthy co-twins in TCRbeta diversity (inverse Simpson).

Reprocessing the 5' RACE reads, TCRdb reports a single entry for every CDR3 protein and omits DNA. This sample's table reports roughly 150,000 distinct CDR3 sequences. With respect to this clonotype: The antigen remains unidentified.

Total RNA from whole blood was isolated with no T cell sorting. CDR1 DFQATT and CDR2 SNEGSKA come from the germline V gene (reference sequence). CDR3 length: 16 amino acids. The source of this sequence is a human donor with ulcerative colitis or Crohn's disease, or a healthy co-twin of an affected twin (not recorded which). Sequencing input: blood. The J gene is TRBJ1-2, the V gene TRBV20-1; TCRdb picks TRBD1, but there is no DNA to check that call. CDR3: CSAKGSEGAGGFGYTF.